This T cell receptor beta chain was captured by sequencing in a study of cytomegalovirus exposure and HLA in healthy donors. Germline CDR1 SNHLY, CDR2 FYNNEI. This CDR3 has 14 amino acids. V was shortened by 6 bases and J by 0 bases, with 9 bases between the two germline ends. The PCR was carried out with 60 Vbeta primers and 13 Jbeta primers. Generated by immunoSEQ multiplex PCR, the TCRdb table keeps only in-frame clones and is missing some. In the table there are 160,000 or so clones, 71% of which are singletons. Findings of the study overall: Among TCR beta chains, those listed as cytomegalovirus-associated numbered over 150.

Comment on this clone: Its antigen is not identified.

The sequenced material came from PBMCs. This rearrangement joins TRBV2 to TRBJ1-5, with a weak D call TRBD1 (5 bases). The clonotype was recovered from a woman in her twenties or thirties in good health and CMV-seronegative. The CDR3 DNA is TGTGCCAGCAGACGCAGGGATAGCAATCAGCCCCAGCATTTT. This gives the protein CASRRRDSNQPQHF.